What follows are 25 T cell receptor beta chains derived from one specimen sequenced in a study of PD-1 blockade in classical Hodgkin lymphoma. The time point here: cycle 4 day 1 (C4D1), after five to seven weeks of nivolumab. Every one of the patients relapsed after autologous stem cell transplantation (brentuximab vedotin exposure was variable). TCRdb's copy holds only in-frame clones and misses some; the assay was immunoSEQ multiplex PCR. The profile shows around 50,000 clones, nearly 90% of them singletons. Material: peripheral blood mononuclear cells (PBMCs), obtained before the fourth cycle of nivolumab. These TCRs come from a human donor with classical Hodgkin lymphoma.

DNA for the CDR3: TGTGCCAGCAGTCCGCTGAGGTCGGGGACTGAAGCTTTCTTT. This gives the protein CASSPLRSGTEAFF. The genes are TRBV27 and TRBJ1-1; D ambiguous. Trimming took off 5 bases at V and 5 bases at J, with 15 bases between the two ends. Germline CDR1 MNHEY, CDR2 SMNVEV (reference sequence). The CDR3 contains 14 residues.

This clone was seen ten or more times. V usage is TRBV9 and J usage is TRBJ2-1; the D gene is possibly TRBD2 (5 bases). The CDR3 totals 12 residues. CDR1 and CDR2 from the germline V gene are SGDLS and YYNGEE. V lost 6 bases to trimming and J lost 5 bases, with 9 bases between them. CDR3: CASNAGDNEQFF. For the CDR3, the DNA is TGTGCCAGCAATGCCGGGGACAATGAGCAGTTCTTC.

This rearrangement joins TRBV5-1 to TRBJ2-1; D is possibly TRBD1 (5 bases). Germline values: CDR1 SGHRS, CDR2 YFSETQ. The CDR3 spans 14 residues. Trimming removed 4 bases at V and 1 base at J, with 9 bases between. This chain's CDR3 is CASSVDSSYNEQFF. CDR3 nucleotides: TGCGCCAGCAGCGTCGACAGTTCCTACAATGAGCAGTTCTTC.

The chain is built from TRBV28 and TRBJ2-1; D not resolved. This CDR3 is built from 12 residues. CDR1 and CDR2 (germline): MDHEN, SYDVKM. V was pared by 2 bases and J by 8 bases, with 7 bases between. The CDR3, as DNA: TGTGCCAGCAGTTTAACGATACATGAGCAGTTCTTC. Translating gives CASSLTIHEQFF.

The V gene is TRBV6-1, the J gene TRBJ2-7; 11 positions agree with TRBD1. There are 14 residues in the CDR3. Looked up from germline, CDR1 is MNHNS and CDR2 is SASEGT. With V trimmed by 6 bases and J by 3 bases, 4 bases remained unmatched. DNA of the CDR3: TGTGCCAGCAGCGGTGGGACAGGGGGCTACGAGCAGTACTTC. Encoded protein: CASSGGTGGYEQYF.

J is TRBJ2-7 and V is TRBV28; 14 bases line up with TRBD2. Germline loops: CDR1 MDHEN, CDR2 SYDVKM. The CDR3 covers 18 residues. The V gene end was trimmed by 5 bases and the J gene end by 1 base; junction bases not matched to a gene: 10. Here the CDR3 reads CASSNPGTSGSGSYEQYF. The CDR3 DNA follows: TGTGCCAGCAGTAACCCAGGGACTAGCGGGAGCGGATCCTACGAGCAGTACTTC.

The rearrangement links TRBV7-9 to TRBJ2-7; 7 nucleotides align to TRBD1. Unmatched junction bases numbered 4, after V lost 5 bases and J lost 0 bases. The germline gives CDR1 SEHNR, CDR2 FQNEAQ (reference sequence). The CDR3 is made up of 14 amino acids. This chain's CDR3 is CASSPGQNSYEQYF. DNA for the CDR3: TGTGCCAGCAGCCCGGGACAGAACTCCTACGAGCAGTACTTC. Full variable domain (remainder filled in from reference TRBV7-9 and TRBJ2-7): DTGVSQNPRHKITKRGQNVTFRCDPISEHNRLYWYRQTLGQGPEFLTYFQNEAQLEKSRLLSDRFSAERPKGSFSTLEIQRTEQGDSAMYLCASSPGQNSYEQYFGPGTRLTVT.

The V gene is TRBV25-1, the J gene TRBJ2-2; D is undetermined. Germline V gene sequence: CDR1 MGHDK, CDR2 SYGVNS. With 6 bases removed from V and 3 bases from J, the gap between germline ends came to 5 bases. The CDR3 sequence is 12 residues long. CDR3: CASRTDTGELFF. CDR3 coding DNA: TGTGCCAGCAGGACGGACACCGGGGAGCTGTTTTTT.

The CDR3 nucleotides are TGTGCCAGCAGACCTCGCACAGGGGGCGGTCAGCCCCAGCATTTT. It codes for CASRPRTGGGQPQHF. The rearrangement uses TRBV6-5 and TRBJ1-5, with TRBD1 matching 9 bases. In germline, CDR1 is MNHEY, CDR2 SVGAGI. The trim removed 6 bases at V and 6 bases at J, leaving 9 bases unmatched. The CDR3 length is 15 residues.

The chain has TRBV10-3 and TRBJ2-7; the D gene is possibly TRBD2 (6 bases). CDR1 is ENHRY, CDR2 SYGVKD, per germline. The ends were cut back, 0 bases at V and 2 bases at J, with 14 bases in the middle. The CDR3 consists of 16 residues. CDR3 sequence: CAISESGGSSPYEQYF. The CDR3 DNA reads as TGTGCCATCAGTGAGTCAGGAGGGAGTAGCCCCTACGAGCAGTACTTC.

This clone was counted once. The chain combines TRBV29-1 with TRBJ2-3; TRBD2 matches 11 bases. This CDR3 region has 18 residues. CDR1 SQVTM and CDR2 ANQGSEA come from the germline V gene. The J segment lost 5 bases and the V segment lost 2 bases, leaving 15 bases of the junction unmatched. The CDR3 region is CSVEFQTELAGGRDTQYF. The CDR3 region has the DNA TGCAGCGTTGAATTCCAAACAGAGCTAGCGGGAGGTAGAGATACGCAGTATTTT.

This chain links TRBV18 with TRBJ1-1, with 7 bases that match TRBD1. The CDR3 sequence is 15 residues long. Germline loops: CDR1 KGHSH, CDR2 LQKENI. Trimming removed 5 bases from V and 5 bases from J; junction bases left unmatched: 11. CDR3 nucleotides: TGTGCCAGCTCAACAAACAGGGGAAGTAGGACTGAAGCTTTCTTT. Its protein product is CASSTNRGSRTEAFF.

The chain links TRBV10-3 to TRBJ2-5; no definite D call. The CDR3 loop spans 12 amino acids. The germline V and J ends were trimmed by 8 bases and 3 bases, with 10 bases remaining between them. Germline V lookup: CDR1 ENHRY, CDR2 SYGVKD. The CDR3 DNA sequence: TGTGCCATCGGGGATAACGAAGAGACCCAGTACTTC. Protein: CAIGDNEETQYF.

V gene TRBV9 combines with J gene TRBJ2-1, with TRBD1 matching over 7 bases. The germline CDR1 and CDR2 sequences are SGDLS and YYNGEE. Trimming took 5 bases from V and 10 from J; bases not matched to a gene: 9. This CDR3 has 13 residues. The CDR3 DNA is TGTGCCAGCAGAGGACAGGAAAAATCAGAGCAGTTCTTC. Amino acids: CASRGQEKSEQFF.

This clone came up a few times. The V and J genes are TRBV13 and TRBJ1-1; D gene unclear. CDR1 PRHDT and CDR2 FYEKMQ come from the germline V gene (reference sequence). With 1 base removed from V and 4 bases from J, the gap between germline ends came to 10 bases. This CDR3 has 14 amino acids. CDR3 region: CASSLEDLSTEAFF. For the CDR3, the DNA is TGTGCCAGCAGCTTAGAGGACTTGAGCACTGAAGCTTTCTTT.

Written as DNA, the CDR3 is TGCGCCAGCAGCTATACTAGCGGGAGCAATGAGCAGTTCTTC. Protein: CASSYTSGSNEQFF. V gene TRBV5-1 combines with J gene TRBJ2-1; 11 nucleotides agree with TRBD2. Germline V lookup: CDR1 SGHRS, CDR2 YFSETQ. J gave up 6 bases and V 3 bases, and 2 bases lay outside the gene matches. This CDR3 spans 14 amino acids. The full variable domain, its missing parts supplied by reference TRBV5-1 and TRBJ2-1, is KAGVTQTPRYLIKTRGQQVTLSCSPISGHRSVSWYQQTPGQGLQFLFEYFSETQRNKGNFPGRFSGRQFSNSRSEMNVSTLELGDSALYLCASSYTSGSNEQFFGPGTRLTVL.

The genes are TRBV9 and TRBJ2-1; D gene ambiguous. Trimming left V 1 base short and J 5 bases short, with 7 bases between. Germline V gene sequence: CDR1 SGDLS, CDR2 YYNGEE. The CDR3 extends over 13 amino acids. The CDR3 sequence is CASSVLMDNEQFF. The CDR3 DNA follows: TGTGCCAGCAGCGTATTGATGGACAATGAGCAGTTCTTC.

The rearrangement links TRBV11-3 to TRBJ2-4, with TRBD1 matching over 7 bases. Germline V CDR1 and CDR2: SGHNT, YENEEA. V lost 5 bases and J lost 2; bases outside the gene matches: 9. The CDR3 is 16 residues long. CDR3 amino acids: CASSPPHRGPKNIQYF. The CDR3 DNA follows: TGTGCCAGCAGCCCACCCCACAGGGGCCCCAAAAACATTCAGTACTTC.

The chain has TRBV5-6 and TRBJ2-7; tentative D call: TRBD2 (6 bases). Germline CDR1 is SGHDT and CDR2 is YYEEEE. This CDR3 region has 15 residues. Between the trimmed V and J ends, which lost 4 bases and 0 bases, there was a span of 14 bases. Here the CDR3 reads CASSPDGGSSYEQYF. The DNA for the CDR3 is TGTGCCAGCAGCCCGGATGGGGGGAGCTCCTACGAGCAGTACTTC. Filled out from reference TRBV5-6 and TRBJ2-7, the complete variable domain reads DAGVTQSPTHLIKTRGQQVTLRCSPKSGHDTVSWYQQALGQGPQFIFQYYEEEERQRGNFPDRFSGHQFPNYSSELNVNALLLGDSALYLCASSPDGGSSYEQYFGPGTRLTVT.

The V call is TRBV7-9, the J call TRBJ2-6; D not resolved. Germline V gene lookup returns CDR1 SEHNR and CDR2 FQNEAQ (reference sequence). V dropped 3 bases and J dropped 0 bases, with 9 bases sitting between them. The CDR3 runs 16 residues. Here the CDR3 DNA reads TGTGCCAGCAGCTTCCGCTTCTCCTCTGGGGCCAACGTCCTGACTTTC. As protein: CASSFRFSSGANVLTF.

The CDR3 DNA follows: TGTGCCAGCAGTGCTTGGGGGGGAAATGAAAAACTGTTTTTT. Its protein is CASSAWGGNEKLFF. The rearrangement uses TRBV25-1 and TRBJ1-4; a possible D gene is TRBD1 (5 bases). V was shortened by 4 bases and J by 5 bases, with 11 bases between the two germline ends. This CDR3 is built from 14 residues. The germline V gene encodes CDR1 MGHDK and CDR2 SYGVNS.

The chain carries TRBV5-5 and TRBJ1-1; D unresolved. This CDR3 contains 14 residues. Germline values: CDR1 SGHKS, CDR2 YYEKEE (reference sequence). Trimming removed 0 bases from V and 4 bases from J, with 10 bases in between. CDR3 region: CASSLAGDITEAFF. CDR3 in DNA: TGTGCCAGCAGCTTGGCCGGGGATATCACTGAAGCTTTCTTT.

The chain links TRBV27 to TRBJ2-7, with TRBD2 matching over 8 bases. V was pared by 3 bases and J by 6 bases, with 10 bases of the junction left unmatched. Germline V gene sequence: CDR1 MNHEY, CDR2 SMNVEV (reference sequence). The CDR3 runs to 15 residues. The CDR3 DNA reads as TGTGCCAGCAGTTTGTTTGCCGGGAGGGCCGGCGAGCAGTACTTC. This codes for CASSLFAGRAGEQYF.

Points on this clone: This same CDR3 is encoded by further DNA sequences in the sample. This chain joins TRBV7-9 and TRBJ2-1; D perhaps matches TRBD2 (5 bases). CDR3 length: 14 residues. The germline V gene encodes CDR1 SEHNR and CDR2 FQNEAQ (reference sequence). Trimming stripped 1 base from V and 2 bases from J, with 6 bases between. The CDR3 sequence: CASSLVGAYNEQFF. The CDR3 nucleotides are TGTGCCAGCAGCTTAGTCGGGGCCTACAATGAGCAGTTCTTC.

This rearrangement joins TRBV4-2 to TRBJ2-5, with D unclear. This CDR3 comprises 12 residues. Germline assignment: CDR1 LGHNA and CDR2 YNFKEQ. V was shortened by 0 bases and J by 6 bases, with 5 bases between the two germline ends. CDR3 nucleotide sequence: TGTGCCAGCAGCCAAGATCGGCAGACCCAGTACTTC. Protein product: CASSQDRQTQYF.